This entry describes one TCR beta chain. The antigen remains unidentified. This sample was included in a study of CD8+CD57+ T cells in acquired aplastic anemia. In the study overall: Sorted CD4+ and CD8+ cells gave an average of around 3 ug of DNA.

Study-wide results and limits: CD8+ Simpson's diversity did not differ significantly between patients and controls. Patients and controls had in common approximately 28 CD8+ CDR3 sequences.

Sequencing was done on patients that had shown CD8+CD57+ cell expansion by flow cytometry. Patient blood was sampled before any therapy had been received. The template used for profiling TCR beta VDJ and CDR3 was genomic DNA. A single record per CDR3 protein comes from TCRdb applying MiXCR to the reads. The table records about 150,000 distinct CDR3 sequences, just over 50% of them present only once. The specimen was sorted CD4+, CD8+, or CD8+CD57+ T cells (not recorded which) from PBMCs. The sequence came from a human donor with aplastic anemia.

Here the CDR3 DNA reads TGTGCCAGTAAAAGAGGGGGGTACAATGAGCAGTTCTTC. This translates into CASKRGGYNEQFF. The chain uses TRBV2 and TRBJ2-1, with D tentatively TRBD1 or TRBD2 (6 bases each). CDR3 length equals 13 residues. Trimming took 9 bases from V and 4 from J, leaving 13 bases between them. Germline CDR1 reads SNHLY; CDR2 reads FYNNEI.